The 24 T cell receptor beta chains below come from one sample, sequenced in a study of shared clonotypes between healthy human individuals. Assay: immunoSEQ multiplex PCR; the TCRdb copy retains only in-frame clones and omits some. The data contain a few million clones, 85% to 95% of them singletons. The sequenced material came from naive CD4+ T cells from PBMCs. The subset denotes: CD45RA+ positively selected. The receptors here all came from a man younger than 35 in good health. Some clones in this sample may be carry-over from other donors' samples.

This rearrangement joins TRBV23-1 to TRBJ1-2, with D perhaps matching TRBD1 (5 bases). TRBV23-1 falls under the ORF class, with uncertain function. The CDR3 consists of 14 residues. V shed 6 bases and J shed 8 bases, with 19 bases lying between them. DNA for the CDR3: TGCGCCAGCAGGGTTAGGACACCCCGCGAAGGCTACACCTTC. Encoded protein: CASRVRTPREGYTF.

In this sample, this clone turned up once. V usage is TRBV6-5 and J usage is TRBJ1-2; 8 bases line up with TRBD1. The junction had 11 bases not matched to a gene; V was cut back by 6 bases and J by 8 bases. The CDR3 covers 14 residues. Germline V gives CDR1 MNHEY, CDR2 SVGAGI. CDR3 in DNA: TGTGCCAGCAGAACGCGAATACAGGGGGAAGGCTACACCTTC. This sequence encodes CASRTRIQGEGYTF.

The chain uses TRBV6-6 and TRBJ2-7; no definite D call. CDR3 size: 14 residues. Germline CDR1 and CDR2: MNHNY and SVGAGI (reference sequence). Deletions cut 5 bases from V and 6 bases from J, with 17 bases between. The CDR3 coding sequence is TGTGCCAGCAGTCTCGGCTCTGCAAGTGCCGAGCAGTACTTC. Its translation is CASSLGSASAEQYF.

The chain recombines TRBV5-5 with TRBJ1-1; TRBD1 agrees at 8 bases. V shed 1 base and J 3 bases; nucleotides not matched to a gene: 8. Germline CDR1 SGHKS, CDR2 YYEKEE (reference sequence). The CDR3 is made up of 16 amino acids. This chain's CDR3 is CASSLSRQGAYTEAFF. DNA for the CDR3: TGTGCCAGCAGCTTGAGTCGCCAGGGGGCGTACACTGAAGCTTTCTTT.

This chain joins TRBV5-1 and TRBJ1-2, with TRBD1 as a possible D gene (5 bases). The germline V gene encodes CDR1 SGHRS and CDR2 YFSETQ. Trimming took off 3 bases at V and 2 bases at J, with 17 bases between the two ends. The CDR3 loop spans 16 amino acids. In nucleotides, the CDR3 is TGCGCCAGCAGCTCCGGGGACGCAGGTTCCAACTATGGCTACACCTTC. Amino acids: CASSSGDAGSNYGYTF.

J is TRBJ2-3 and V is TRBV11-2; perhaps TRBD1 as D (6 bases). Trimming removed 4 bases at V and 0 bases at J, with 11 bases between. Per the germline V gene, CDR1 is SGHAT and CDR2 is FQNNGV. The CDR3 contains 15 residues. CDR3 sequence (DNA): TGTGCCAGCAGCTCCAGGGGTTTTAGCACAGATACGCAGTATTTT. Translating it yields CASSSRGFSTDTQYF.

The chain carries TRBV6-5 and TRBJ2-3; D is undetermined. Germline CDR1 MNHEY, CDR2 SVGAGI. V lost 6 bases to trimming and J lost 0 bases, with 13 bases between them. This CDR3 contains 15 residues. The CDR3 here is CASSLVVASTDTQYF. In DNA, the CDR3 is TGTGCCAGCAGCCTCGTAGTCGCTAGCACAGATACGCAGTATTTT.

This clone was counted only a few times. The same CDR3 can be traced to other DNA sequences in this sample. The chain combines TRBV5-1 with TRBJ2-5; no clear D gene. This CDR3 is 12 amino acids long. Trimming took off 0 bases at V and 4 bases at J, with 4 bases between the two ends. Germline lookup yields CDR1 SGHRS and CDR2 YFSETQ. The CDR3 DNA is TGCGCCAGCAGCTTGGACGGAGAGACCCAGTACTTC. This translates into CASSLDGETQYF.

Comment on this clone: The sample carries other DNA sequences with the same CDR3. This chain connects TRBV28 to TRBJ2-3, with 7 bases lining up with TRBD1. V was clipped by 5 bases and J by 3 bases; unmatched bases: 11. The germline V gene encodes CDR1 MDHEN and CDR2 SYDVKM. The CDR3 spans 16 residues. The CDR3 spells CASSPGTVYSTDTQYF. For the CDR3, the DNA is TGTGCCAGCAGTCCCGGGACAGTATACTCAACAGATACGCAGTATTTT.

The chain links TRBV28 to TRBJ1-1; D is perhaps TRBD1 (5 bases). Between the trimmed V and J ends, which lost 2 bases and 5 bases, there was a span of 12 bases. This CDR3 comprises 14 residues. Germline CDR1 MDHEN, CDR2 SYDVKM. This chain's CDR3 is CASSLVRARTEAFF. CDR3 nucleotide sequence: TGTGCCAGCAGTTTAGTCAGGGCGAGAACTGAAGCTTTCTTT. The complete variable domain, with remaining parts taken from reference TRBV28 and TRBJ1-1, reads DVKVTQSSRYLVKRTGEKVFLECVQDMDHENMFWYRQDPGLGLRLIYFSYDVKMKEKGDIPEGYSVSREKKERFSLILESASTNQTSMYLCASSLVRARTEAFFGQGTRLTVV.

This sequence joins TRBV6-1 and TRBJ2-4; D is undetermined. The CDR3 contains 15 residues. Germline lookup yields CDR1 MNHNS and CDR2 SASEGT. V shed 4 bases and J shed 7 bases, with 17 bases lying between them. CDR3 loop: CASSAGLISGNIQYF. The CDR3, as DNA: TGTGCCAGCAGTGCCGGGTTGATCTCCGGGAACATTCAGTACTTC.

V gene TRBV10-3 combines with J gene TRBJ2-3, with 10 bases matching TRBD2. This CDR3 has 19 residues. V shed 4 bases, J shed 1 base, and the junction held 14 bases outside the gene matches. CDR1 and CDR2 from the germline V gene are ENHRY and SYGVKD. CDR3 in DNA: TGTGCCATCAGTGCTTCTTCGTCAGCTAGCGGGAGTCGCACAGATACGCAGTATTTT. Protein product: CAISASSSASGSRTDTQYF.

The chain employs TRBV5-1 and TRBJ2-3; 11 nucleotides match TRBD2. CDR3 size: 15 residues. CDR1 and CDR2 (germline): SGHRS, YFSETQ. The V gene end was trimmed by 3 bases and the J gene end by 11 bases; junction bases not matched to a gene: 11. In DNA, the CDR3 is TGCGCCAGCAGCTCGGGACTAGCGGACCCCTCCTGGCAGTATTTT. Translating gives CASSSGLADPSWQYF.

This clone has only one observation. The V gene is TRBV5-4, the J gene TRBJ1-1, with 9 bases aligning to TRBD1. The germline CDR1 and CDR2 sequences are SGHNT and YYREEE (reference sequence). This CDR3 comprises 14 residues. V shed 5 bases and J 3 bases; nucleotides not matched to a gene: 5. DNA of the CDR3: TGTGCCAGCAGGGACGACAGGGGGGACACTGAAGCTTTCTTT. Its translation: CASRDDRGDTEAFF. Full variable domain (remainder filled in from reference TRBV5-4 and TRBJ1-1): ETGVTQSPTHLIKTRGQQVTLRCSSQSGHNTVSWYQQALGQGPQFIFQYYREEENGRGNFPPRFSGLQFPNYSSELNVNALELDDSALYLCASRDDRGDTEAFFGQGTRLTVV.

CDR3 loop: CASSLRGGRVADTQYF. In DNA form, the CDR3 reads TGTGCCAGCAGCTTAAGGGGCGGGAGGGTTGCGGATACGCAGTATTTT. The chain is built from TRBV7-2 and TRBJ2-3; TRBD2 agrees at 9 bases. The V gene's germline CDR1 is SGHTA and CDR2 FQGNSA. Trimming removed 2 bases from V and 6 bases from J; junction bases left unmatched: 9. This CDR3 comprises 16 residues. Complete variable domain (other parts from reference TRBV7-2 and TRBJ2-3): GAGVSQSPSNKVTEKGKDVELRCDPISGHTALYWYRQSLGQGLEFLIYFQGNSAPDKSGLPSDRFSAERTGGSVSTLTIQRTQQEDSAVYLCASSLRGGRVADTQYFGPGTRLTVL.

The chain couples TRBV4-2 to TRBJ2-3, with 7 nucleotides matching TRBD2. CDR3 size: 17 residues. The V gene end was trimmed by 3 bases and the J gene end by 2 bases; junction bases not matched to a gene: 11. Germline CDR1 is LGHNA and CDR2 is YNFKEQ. The CDR3 nucleotides read TGTGCCAGCAGCCAGGGAGGGCGGACTAGGCCCACAGATACGCAGTATTTT. It translates to CASSQGGRTRPTDTQYF.

V gene TRBV11-2 combines with J gene TRBJ2-1, with 11 bases lining up with TRBD2. The germline CDR1 and CDR2 sequences are SGHAT and FQNNGV. After removal of 3 bases from V and 2 bases from J, the junction contained 9 bases not matched to a gene. The CDR3 is 18 residues long. In DNA form, the CDR3 reads TGTGCCAGCAGCTTTGCCCTTGGGACTAGCGGTACCTACAATGAGCAGTTCTTC. This encodes CASSFALGTSGTYNEQFF.

The J gene is TRBJ2-2, the V gene TRBV7-2; D unclear. Deletions cut 5 bases from V and 0 bases from J, with 13 bases between. Germline loops: CDR1 SGHTA, CDR2 FQGNSA. The CDR3 sequence is 16 residues long. This chain's CDR3 is CASSRHLRPNTGELFF. The CDR3 nucleotides read TGTGCCAGCAGCCGACACCTTAGGCCGAACACCGGGGAGCTGTTTTTT.

This clone was recorded once. The V call is TRBV6-5, the J call TRBJ1-2; D is undetermined. Trimming stripped 4 bases from V and 8 bases from J, with 14 bases between. The V gene's germline CDR1 is MNHEY and CDR2 SVGAGI. The CDR3 sequence is 13 residues long. CDR3 protein: CASSFTSNQGYTF. The CDR3, as DNA: TGTGCCAGCAGTTTCACATCCAACCAAGGCTACACCTTC.

This clone was picked up one time. The chain joins TRBV27 to TRBJ2-7; TRBD2 agrees at 10 bases. Germline V gene sequence: CDR1 MNHEY, CDR2 SMNVEV (reference sequence). V lost 2 bases, J lost 7 bases, and 5 bases stayed unmatched. The CDR3 covers 14 residues. For the CDR3, the DNA is TGTGCCAGCAGTTTAACTAGCGGGACGCGGGAGCAGTACTTC. Protein sequence: CASSLTSGTREQYF.

The chain combines TRBV5-6 with TRBJ1-2; TRBD1 aligns across 9 bases. The CDR3 extends over 17 amino acids. The germline V gene encodes CDR1 SGHDT and CDR2 YYEEEE. The V segment lost 4 bases and the J segment 0 bases; nucleotides outside the gene matches: 10. CDR3 in amino acids: CASSPPSDRGTNYGYTF. CDR3 DNA: TGTGCCAGCAGCCCACCGTCGGACAGGGGTACTAACTATGGCTACACCTTC.

This chain connects TRBV5-1 to TRBJ2-3; either TRBD1 or TRBD2 may fit D (5 bases each). Germline values: CDR1 SGHRS, CDR2 YFSETQ. V lost 4 bases, J lost 4 bases, and 16 bases lay in between. This CDR3 is 15 amino acids long. The DNA for the CDR3 is TGCGCCAGCAGCGCCGGGACCGCCAGGGCAGATACGCAGTATTTT. Protein sequence: CASSAGTARADTQYF.

This chain joins TRBV13 and TRBJ2-1, with D perhaps TRBD1 (6 bases). Germline-derived CDR1 and CDR2 are PRHDT and FYEKMQ (reference sequence). The V gene lost 4 bases and the J gene lost 5 bases, with 15 bases spanning the gap. The CDR3 consists of 15 residues. In nucleotides, the CDR3 is TGTGCCAGCAGCTCCGCCGGGAAGGGGGACAATGAGCAGTTCTTC. As protein: CASSSAGKGDNEQFF.

J is TRBJ2-2 and V is TRBV2; 7 bases line up with TRBD1. The length of the CDR3 is 14 residues. V shed 6 bases, J shed 7 bases, and the junction held 8 bases outside the gene matches. Germline loops: CDR1 SNHLY, CDR2 FYNNEI. The CDR3 protein is CASSDTGVGGELFF. For the CDR3, the DNA is TGTGCCAGCAGCGATACAGGGGTAGGCGGGGAGCTGTTTTTT.